This T cell receptor (beta chain) appears in the sequencing data of a study of blood T cell repertoires in COVID-19 (TCRdb year 2020). Some background on the complete study: Samples covering the acute and convalescent phases of COVID-19 were provided by collaborators in the United States, Italy and Spain. A de-identified subject ID, COVID-19 status, age in years and sex were almost always included in the sample metadata. The samples were drawn from the first 160 participants of the ongoing ImmuneRACE study and from more than 1,000 subjects provided by 6 global collaborators. Where available, HLA class I and class II types were obtained from metadata supplied by the sample provider rather than from assay-based typing. Subjects who had been exposed to COVID-19, were actively infected with it, or had recovered from it provided the deeply sampled blood TCRbeta repertoires that made up the dataset. The material from the prospective study consisted of cDNA or gDNA derived from T cells, B-cell-depleted T cells, or PBMCs. The repertoires were released in a freely available public database intended as a resource for research on the immune response to SARS-CoV-2. On the study overall, not on this receptor specifically: Clinical and demographic metadata were provided uncurated, with the amount varying by source and participant.

V trim: 6 bases; J trim: 7 bases; unmatched bases: 20. CDR1 and CDR2 are drawn from the germline V gene: MDHEN, SYDVKM. From its cysteine to its phenylalanine, the CDR3 spans 17 amino acids. CDR3 DNA is the only sequence kept; it has 51 bases, read in frame from the first base. One collaborating source in Seattle enrolled patients during active infection and followed them longitudinally through the course of disease. Collaborating institutions collected whole blood in K2EDTA tubes following their own protocols. For TCRbeta analysis, collaborators shipped samples in one of three forms: frozen whole blood, isolated PBMCs, or DNA extracted from either of those sample types. TCRbeta CDR3 regions were amplified from genomic DNA by means of the immunoSEQ Assay, a bias-controlled multiplex PCR. In the authors' own workflow: Nucleated cell counts per sample were estimated from amplification of reference gene primers within the assay. Sequence reads were collapsed and filtered to measure the absolute abundance of every unique TCRbeta CDR3 rearrangement. For each sample, productive Simpson clonality was calculated as the square root of Simpson's diversity index over productive rearrangements. TCRdb re-hosts the immuneACCESS table, in-frame sequences only. Its copies lack some clones; in the studies checked, an unresolved V gene accounts for under half of them, and the cause for the rest is not known. V, J and clone size reflect that table, while D and trimming were determined from the DNA. Across this sample there are approximately 300,000 clones, with over 85% seen only once. In total, the top ten clones hold approximately 1.8% of the sample.

Details on this clone: What this receptor recognizes is not known. Base qualities are not provided; no much larger clone lies one nucleotide away.

Sequenced sample: peripheral blood. The receptor was derived from a young woman with COVID-19, enrolled during active disease. The chain was built from TRBV28 and TRBJ1-1; 7 central nucleotides agree with TRBD1. The CDR3 reads as follows: CASSPSSLTGDGGEAFF. DNA sequence: TGTGCCAGCAGCCCTTCTAGCTTAACAGGGGACGGTGGTGAAGCTTTCTTT.